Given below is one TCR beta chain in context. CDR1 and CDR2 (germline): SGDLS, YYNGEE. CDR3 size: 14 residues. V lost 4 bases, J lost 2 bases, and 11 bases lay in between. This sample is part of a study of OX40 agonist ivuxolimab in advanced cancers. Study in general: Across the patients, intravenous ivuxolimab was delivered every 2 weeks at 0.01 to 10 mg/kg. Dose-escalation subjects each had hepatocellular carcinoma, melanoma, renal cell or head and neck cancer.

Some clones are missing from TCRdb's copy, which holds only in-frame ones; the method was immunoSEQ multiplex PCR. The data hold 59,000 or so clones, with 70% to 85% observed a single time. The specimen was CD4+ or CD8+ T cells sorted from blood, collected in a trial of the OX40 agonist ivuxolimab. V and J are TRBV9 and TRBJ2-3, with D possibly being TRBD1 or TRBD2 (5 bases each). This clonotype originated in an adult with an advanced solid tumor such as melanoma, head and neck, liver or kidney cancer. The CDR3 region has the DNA TGTGCCAGCAGCATTGGGGGTTCCACAGATACGCAGTATTTT. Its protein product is CASSIGGSTDTQYF.